These T cell receptor beta chains were read from a single sample in a study of CD8+ T cells in alopecia areata. Some clones are missing from TCRdb's copy, which holds only in-frame ones; the method was immunoSEQ multiplex PCR. The sample records some 190,000 clones, roughly three fifths being singletons. The specimen was CD4+ T cells sorted from blood, collected at week 4, from a patient treated with tofacitinib. Source of these receptors: a human donor with alopecia areata. The conserved cysteine and the conserved F or W are not part of the CDR3 here.

cdr3_aa | j_call | v_call
ASSQVAGIEQY | TRBJ2-7 | TRBV14
ASSARQGEVNIQY | TRBJ2-4 | TRBV9
ASSEWGGETQY | TRBJ2-5 | TRBV25-1
AWNRQGFSEQF | TRBJ2-1 | TRBV30
ASSPSGRASYQETQY | TRBJ2-5 | TRBV7-2
ATSRGNSYEQY | TRBJ2-7 | TRBV15
AWSVHPRAGIAYGYT | TRBJ1-2 | TRBV30
SASSKETQY | TRBJ2-5 | TRBV20-1
SVEDGLAGGHEQF | TRBJ2-1 | TRBV29-1
ATSRALTGNTIY | TRBJ1-3 | TRBV15
ATSRDPTPRGETQY | TRBJ2-5 | TRBV15
AWSGQSRTEAF | TRBJ1-1 | TRBV30
ATRGASTDTQY | TRBJ2-3 | TRBV6-5
SVQDRGGEQF | TRBJ2-1 | TRBV29-1
ASRTTHRGLLDTQY | TRBJ2-3 | TRBV11-2
ASSEVLAGPRNEQF | TRBJ2-1 | TRBV2
AYGAGETQY | TRBJ2-5 | TRBV30
ASSVDPGRGNTEAF | TRBJ1-1 | TRBV2
ASSPGGHFEQY | TRBJ2-7 | TRBV7-8
ASSRGTGAWETQY | TRBJ2-5 | TRBV4-1
ASSSNDAYEQY | TRBJ2-7 | TRBV7-9
ASSLQTGVGETQY | TRBJ2-5 | TRBV11-2
ASSLGGLNTEAF | TRBJ1-1 | TRBV5-1
AGTDRANYGYT | TRBJ1-2 | TRBV30
SVTGGTNMRAEAF | TRBJ1-1 | TRBV29-1
ASSFDRDRSYEQY | TRBJ2-7 | TRBV2
ASKRGEGHTEAF | TRBJ1-1 | TRBV2
ATSGGDEATDTQY | TRBJ2-3 | TRBV15
ASSPWEGHQWETQY | TRBJ2-5 | TRBV7-9
SVEAGHLEAF | TRBJ1-1 | TRBV29-1
AWTGSRLNTEAF | TRBJ1-1 | TRBV30
ASSLEGTGLMGY | TRBJ2-7 | TRBV5-1
ASSLGTGYQPQH | TRBJ1-5 | TRBV5-1
ASSRGQGLLTGELF | TRBJ2-2 | TRBV5-7
SGGQPLYNEQF | TRBJ2-1 | TRBV29-1
ASSSDGGYGYT | TRBJ1-2 | TRBV5-1
ASSQIVQGKAF | TRBJ1-1 | TRBV4-2
SVEIPRATSTDTQY | TRBJ2-3 | TRBV29-1
ASSLNAEHPYEQY | TRBJ2-7 | TRBV5-1
SVEDRKGRETQY | TRBJ2-5 | TRBV29-1
AWRRAGGNEQF | TRBJ2-1 | TRBV30
ARLDIYRGYT | TRBJ1-2 | TRBV25-1
AIRTGTASYEQY | TRBJ2-7 | TRBV10-3
ASSLLPEDTQY | TRBJ2-3 | TRBV11-2